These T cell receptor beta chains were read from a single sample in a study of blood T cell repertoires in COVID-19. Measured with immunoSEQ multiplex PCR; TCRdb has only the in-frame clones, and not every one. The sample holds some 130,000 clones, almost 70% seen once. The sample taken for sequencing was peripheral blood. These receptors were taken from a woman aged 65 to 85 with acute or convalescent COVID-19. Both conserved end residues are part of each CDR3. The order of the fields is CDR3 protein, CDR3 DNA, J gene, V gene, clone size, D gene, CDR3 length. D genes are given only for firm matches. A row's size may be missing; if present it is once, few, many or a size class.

cdr3_aa: CASSLESGGNSPLHF; cdr3_nt: TGTGCCAGCAGCTTAGAGTCAGGGGGTAATTCACCCCTCCACTTT; j_call: TRBJ1-6; v_call: TRBV7-9; clone_size: -; d_call: TRBD1; cdr3_length: 15
cdr3_aa: CASSNAGTSYPYF; cdr3_nt: TGTGCCAGCAGCAATGCCGGGACTAGTTATCCGTATTTT; j_call: TRBJ2-3; v_call: TRBV28; clone_size: -; d_call: TRBD2; cdr3_length: 13
cdr3_aa: CASSQGDSIYNEQFF; cdr3_nt: TGTGCCAGCAGCCAAGGGGACTCGATCTACAATGAGCAGTTCTTC; j_call: TRBJ2-1; v_call: TRBV3-1/TRBV3-2; clone_size: -; d_call: -; cdr3_length: 15
cdr3_aa: CASSLGRYGDTQYF; cdr3_nt: TGTGCCAGCAGCTTGGGGAGATACGGAGATACGCAGTATTTT; j_call: TRBJ2-3; v_call: TRBV5-4; clone_size: -; d_call: -; cdr3_length: 14
cdr3_aa: CASSLWSGQFF; cdr3_nt: TGTGCCAGCAGTTTATGGAGTGGGCAGTTCTTC; j_call: TRBJ2-1; v_call: TRBV28; clone_size: -; d_call: -; cdr3_length: 11
cdr3_aa: CASSQTGTAGNTIYF; cdr3_nt: TGTGCCAGCAGCCAAACGGGGACAGCAGGAAACACCATATATTTT; j_call: TRBJ1-3; v_call: TRBV7-2; clone_size: -; d_call: TRBD1; cdr3_length: 15
cdr3_aa: CASRPSGGAKDTQYF; cdr3_nt: TGTGCCAGCAGACCTAGCGGGGGGGCCAAAGATACGCAGTATTTT; j_call: TRBJ2-3; v_call: TRBV5-4; clone_size: -; d_call: TRBD2; cdr3_length: 15
cdr3_aa: CASSQVDTNNQPQHF; cdr3_nt: TGCGCCAGCAGCCAAGTCGACACGAACAATCAGCCCCAGCATTTT; j_call: TRBJ1-5; v_call: TRBV4-1; clone_size: -; d_call: -; cdr3_length: 15
cdr3_aa: CASSPQGPPLHF; cdr3_nt: TGCGCCAGCAGCCCACAGGGCCCACCCCTCCACTTT; j_call: TRBJ1-6; v_call: TRBV5-1; clone_size: once; d_call: -; cdr3_length: 12
cdr3_aa: CASSPRTGSGANVLTF; cdr3_nt: TGTGCCAGCAGCCCCCGGACAGGGTCTGGGGCCAACGTCCTGACTTTC; j_call: TRBJ2-6; v_call: TRBV5-5; clone_size: -; d_call: TRBD1; cdr3_length: 16
cdr3_aa: CASSYGQGTGYTF; cdr3_nt: TGTGCCAGCAGTTACGGCCAGGGTACCGGCTACACCTTC; j_call: TRBJ1-2; v_call: TRBV6-2/TRBV6-3; clone_size: -; d_call: -; cdr3_length: 13
cdr3_aa: CASSLGQPSTDTQYF; cdr3_nt: TGTGCCAGCAGCTTAGGACAGCCAAGCACAGATACGCAGTATTTT; j_call: TRBJ2-3; v_call: TRBV7-2; clone_size: -; d_call: -; cdr3_length: 15
cdr3_aa: CASSFVRNTEAFF; cdr3_nt: TGTGCCAGCAGTTTTGTCCGGAACACTGAAGCTTTCTTT; j_call: TRBJ1-1; v_call: TRBV12-3/TRBV12-4; clone_size: -; d_call: -; cdr3_length: 13
cdr3_aa: CASSSDRGVDGYTF; cdr3_nt: TGTGCCAGCAGCTCGGACAGGGGGGTAGATGGCTACACCTTC; j_call: TRBJ1-2; v_call: TRBV5-6; clone_size: -; d_call: TRBD1; cdr3_length: 14
cdr3_aa: CATSRDFGSGDTQYF; cdr3_nt: TGTGCCACCAGCAGAGATTTTGGATCGGGAGATACGCAGTATTTT; j_call: TRBJ2-3; v_call: TRBV15; clone_size: -; d_call: -; cdr3_length: 15
cdr3_aa: CASSRQGASNQPQHF; cdr3_nt: TGTGCCAGCAGCCGACAGGGGGCGAGCAATCAGCCCCAGCATTTT; j_call: TRBJ1-5; v_call: TRBV2; clone_size: -; d_call: TRBD1; cdr3_length: 15
cdr3_aa: CASSPDSRQSQETQYF; cdr3_nt: TGTGCCAGCAGCCCAGACAGCAGGCAGTCCCAAGAGACCCAGTACTTC; j_call: TRBJ2-5; v_call: TRBV3-1/TRBV3-2; clone_size: once; d_call: -; cdr3_length: 16
cdr3_aa: CASSDPTGASNEKLFF; cdr3_nt: TGCGCCAGCAGTGATCCGACAGGGGCCAGTAATGAAAAACTGTTTTTT; j_call: TRBJ1-4; v_call: TRBV10-2; clone_size: few; d_call: TRBD1; cdr3_length: 16
cdr3_aa: CASSLAAGGNSPLHF; cdr3_nt: TGTGCCAGCAGCTTGGCCGCGGGCGGCAATTCACCCCTCCACTTT; j_call: TRBJ1-6; v_call: TRBV5-4; clone_size: -; d_call: -; cdr3_length: 15
cdr3_aa: CASKGQGNQPQHF; cdr3_nt: TGTGCCAGCAAGGGACAGGGGAATCAGCCCCAGCATTTT; j_call: TRBJ1-5; v_call: TRBV6-5; clone_size: -; d_call: TRBD1; cdr3_length: 13
cdr3_aa: CASSRVNEQYF; cdr3_nt: TGTGCCAGCTCCCGAGTCAACGAGCAGTACTTC; j_call: TRBJ2-7; v_call: TRBV12-3/TRBV12-4; clone_size: -; d_call: -; cdr3_length: 11
cdr3_aa: CASTPGDYGNEQYF; cdr3_nt: TGTGCCAGCACCCCCGGGGATTACGGGAACGAGCAGTACTTC; j_call: TRBJ2-7; v_call: TRBV11-1; clone_size: few; d_call: -; cdr3_length: 14
cdr3_aa: CASSLPSAGTDTEAFF; cdr3_nt: TGTGCCAGCAGCTTGCCGAGTGCGGGGACAGACACTGAAGCTTTCTTT; j_call: TRBJ1-1; v_call: TRBV5-4; clone_size: -; d_call: TRBD1; cdr3_length: 16
cdr3_aa: CASSIGASGRNEQYF; cdr3_nt: TGTGCCAGCTCGATCGGGGCTAGCGGGAGGAACGAGCAGTACTTC; j_call: TRBJ2-7; v_call: TRBV18; clone_size: few; d_call: TRBD2; cdr3_length: 15
cdr3_aa: CASSLGPGTGTSNYGYTF; cdr3_nt: TGTGCCAGCAGCTTAGGCCCCGGGACAGGGACCTCAAACTATGGCTACACCTTC; j_call: TRBJ1-2; v_call: TRBV7-6; clone_size: few; d_call: TRBD1; cdr3_length: 18